This T cell receptor beta chain was recovered during a study of blood T cell repertoires in COVID-19. Study details: In each case, the material was cDNA or gDNA derived from T cells, B-cell-depleted T cells, or PBMCs.

The CDR3 spans 15 residues. Germline CDR1 and CDR2: MNHEY and SVGAGI. After removal of 11 bases from V and 0 bases from J, the junction contained 8 bases not matched to a gene. This clone was seen a single time. Study processing details: Reference gene primer amplification gave nucleated cell count estimates. Sequencing used immunoSEQ multiplex PCR; TCRdb keeps in-frame clones, though not all of them. Clonal size and the V and J genes are those of that table, whereas D and trimming came from the DNA. The profile covers under 400,000 clones, with roughly 89% appearing a single time and roughly 4% taken by the ten largest. Seattle cases were enrolled at active infection and followed longitudinally.

The V gene is TRBV6-5, the J gene TRBJ1-4, with 8 bases that match TRBD1. Material for sequencing was peripheral blood. The source of this sequence is a woman between 55 and 75 years old with COVID-19, enrolled during active disease. CDR3 amino acids: CAGRQGTATNEKLFF. In DNA form, the CDR3 reads TGTGCCGGACGACAGGGGACTGCAACTAATGAAAAACTGTTTTTT.